The rows below give T cell receptor beta chains drawn from one sample of a study of a mutant IDH1 vaccine in newly diagnosed glioma. Which antigens these TCRs recognize remains unknown. Data came from immunoSEQ multiplex PCR; TCRdb stores just in-frame clones and leaves some out. The sample contains 52,000 or so clones, 82% of which appear only once. Sequenced material: PBMCs, taken from a glioma patient whose treatment included an IDH1 peptide vaccine. The receptors stem from a woman aged 18-29 years with glioma. Some clones in this sample may be carry-over from other donors' samples. Each CDR3 is given with its conserved first and last residue. A D gene is named only where the DNA matches it firmly. Clone size is given for some rows only: seen once, a few or many times, or a class if the clone is expanded.

CDR3 protein: CASSLSSGGATNEKLFF
CDR3 DNA: TGTGCCAGCAGCTTAAGCAGCGGAGGGGCAACTAATGAAAAACTGTTTTTT
D gene: NA
clone size: NA
J gene: TRBJ1-4
V gene: TRBV7-9

CDR3 protein: CSARGYNEQFF
CDR3 DNA: TGTAGTGCTAGAGGCTACAATGAGCAGTTCTTC
D gene: NA
clone size: NA
J gene: TRBJ2-1
V gene: TRBV20-1

CDR3 protein: CASSLWTGANTGELFF
CDR3 DNA: TGTGCCAGCAGCCTCTGGACAGGGGCGAACACCGGGGAGCTGTTTTTT
D gene: TRBD1
clone size: NA
J gene: TRBJ2-2
V gene: TRBV5-4

CDR3 protein: CASSWGPGTSGSEQYF
CDR3 DNA: TGTGCCAGCAGTTGGGGACCGGGGACTAGCGGGAGCGAGCAGTACTTC
D gene: TRBD2
clone size: NA
J gene: TRBJ2-7
V gene: TRBV6-6

CDR3 protein: CASSIRQGSGNTIYF
CDR3 DNA: TGTGCCAGTAGTATACGACAGGGCTCTGGAAACACCATATATTTT
D gene: TRBD1
clone size: NA
J gene: TRBJ1-3
V gene: TRBV19

CDR3 protein: CASSTGQSTDTQYF
CDR3 DNA: TGTGCCAGCAGCACCGGACAGAGCACAGATACGCAGTATTTT
D gene: NA
clone size: NA
J gene: TRBJ2-3
V gene: TRBV5-4

CDR3 protein: CASSSTGGYGYTF
CDR3 DNA: TGCGCCAGCAGCTCTACAGGGGGCTATGGCTACACCTTC
D gene: TRBD1
clone size: NA
J gene: TRBJ1-2
V gene: TRBV5-1

CDR3 protein: CASSDITYEQYF
CDR3 DNA: TGTGCCAGCAGTGACATAACCTACGAGCAGTACTTC
D gene: NA
clone size: NA
J gene: TRBJ2-7
V gene: TRBV6-1

CDR3 protein: CASSQEFSDGKLFF
CDR3 DNA: TGTGCCAGCAGCCAAGAATTCAGTGACGGGAAACTGTTTTTT
D gene: NA
clone size: few
J gene: TRBJ1-4
V gene: TRBV4-2

CDR3 protein: CATSRDRVKGGLEAFF
CDR3 DNA: TGTGCCACCAGCAGAGATCGGGTGAAGGGGGGACTAGAAGCTTTCTTT
D gene: NA
clone size: NA
J gene: TRBJ1-1
V gene: TRBV15

CDR3 protein: CATKREGPRDEQFF
CDR3 DNA: TGTGCCACTAAACGGGAGGGCCCCAGGGATGAGCAGTTCTTC
D gene: TRBD2
clone size: NA
J gene: TRBJ2-1
V gene: TRBV6-1

CDR3 protein: CATALAGGSYNEQFF
CDR3 DNA: TGTGCCACCGCATTAGCGGGGGGCTCCTACAATGAGCAGTTCTTC
D gene: TRBD2
clone size: few
J gene: TRBJ2-1
V gene: TRBV25-1

CDR3 protein: CASSLPSGGAIEQYF
CDR3 DNA: TGTGCCAGCAGCCTCCCCAGCGGGGGGGCAATCGAGCAGTACTTC
D gene: TRBD2
clone size: NA
J gene: TRBJ2-7
V gene: TRBV11-1

CDR3 protein: CSVVWSNGYGYTF
CDR3 DNA: TGCAGCGTTGTTTGGTCCAACGGGTATGGCTACACCTTC
D gene: NA
clone size: NA
J gene: TRBJ1-2
V gene: TRBV29-1

CDR3 protein: CASSLDGGSNQPQHF
CDR3 DNA: TGTGCCAGTAGCCTCGATGGGGGAAGCAATCAGCCCCAGCATTTT
D gene: NA
clone size: NA
J gene: TRBJ1-5
V gene: TRBV19

CDR3 protein: CASSPTRDEKLFF
CDR3 DNA: TGTGCCAGTAGTCCCACCCGAGACGAAAAACTGTTTTTT
D gene: NA
clone size: NA
J gene: TRBJ1-4
V gene: TRBV19

CDR3 protein: CASGSSGNTIYF
CDR3 DNA: TGTGCCAGCGGGAGCTCTGGAAACACCATATATTTT
D gene: NA
clone size: NA
J gene: TRBJ1-3
V gene: TRBV7-9

CDR3 protein: CSVEGGDEQYF
CDR3 DNA: TGCAGCGTTGAAGGGGGGGACGAGCAGTACTTC
D gene: NA
clone size: NA
J gene: TRBJ2-7
V gene: TRBV29-1

CDR3 protein: CASRGRPLYEQYF
CDR3 DNA: TGTGCCAGCAGGGGGAGGCCCCTCTACGAGCAGTACTTC
D gene: NA
clone size: NA
J gene: TRBJ2-7
V gene: TRBV2

CDR3 protein: CATSRALGQGPYQPQHF
CDR3 DNA: TGTGCCACCAGCAGAGCCCTAGGACAGGGCCCCTATCAGCCCCAGCATTTT
D gene: TRBD1
clone size: NA
J gene: TRBJ1-5
V gene: TRBV15

CDR3 protein: CASSIERDQPQHF
CDR3 DNA: TGTGCCAGTAGTATAGAGAGGGATCAGCCCCAGCATTTT
D gene: NA
clone size: few
J gene: TRBJ1-5
V gene: TRBV19

CDR3 protein: CASSLNQGMNTEAFF
CDR3 DNA: TGTGCCAGCAGCTTAAATCAGGGGATGAACACTGAAGCTTTCTTT
D gene: NA
clone size: NA
J gene: TRBJ1-1
V gene: TRBV7-3

CDR3 protein: CATSREWSEQYF
CDR3 DNA: TGTGCCACCAGCAGAGAATGGTCCGAGCAGTACTTC
D gene: NA
clone size: NA
J gene: TRBJ2-7
V gene: TRBV15

CDR3 protein: CASSLAASAYYEQYF
CDR3 DNA: TGTGCCAGCAGCCTAGCGGCTAGCGCGTACTACGAGCAGTACTTC
D gene: TRBD2
clone size: NA
J gene: TRBJ2-7
V gene: TRBV7-9

CDR3 protein: CASSPPGHRTDTQYF
CDR3 DNA: TGTGCCAGCAGCCCACCGGGACACCGCACAGATACGCAGTATTTT
D gene: NA
clone size: NA
J gene: TRBJ2-3
V gene: TRBV7-2

CDR3 protein: CASRPQGASANYGYTF
CDR3 DNA: TGTGCCAGCCGCCCACAGGGGGCGTCGGCTAACTATGGCTACACCTTC
D gene: TRBD1
clone size: NA
J gene: TRBJ1-2
V gene: TRBV25-1

CDR3 protein: CASSQEASGVGNIQYF
CDR3 DNA: TGTGCCAGCAGCCAGGAGGCTAGCGGGGTAGGCAACATTCAGTACTTC
D gene: TRBD2
clone size: NA
J gene: TRBJ2-4
V gene: TRBV13

CDR3 protein: CASSLPGRETQYF
CDR3 DNA: TGTGCCAGCAGCTTACCAGGGCGAGAGACCCAGTACTTC
D gene: NA
clone size: NA
J gene: TRBJ2-5
V gene: TRBV5-4

CDR3 protein: CASSPPGQVEQYF
CDR3 DNA: TGTGCCAGCAGCCCCCCAGGGCAGGTCGAGCAGTACTTC
D gene: NA
clone size: NA
J gene: TRBJ2-7
V gene: TRBV9

CDR3 protein: CASSKTVYSNQPQHF
CDR3 DNA: TGTGCCAGCAGTAAAACAGTTTATAGCAATCAGCCCCAGCATTTT
D gene: NA
clone size: NA
J gene: TRBJ1-5
V gene: TRBV6-5

CDR3 protein: CASSQIPGGRIETQYF
CDR3 DNA: TGCGCCAGCAGCCAAATTCCAGGGGGGCGGATAGAGACCCAGTACTTC
D gene: NA
clone size: NA
J gene: TRBJ2-5
V gene: TRBV4-1

CDR3 protein: CASRVYFSSADTQYF
CDR3 DNA: TGTGCCAGCAGAGTGTATTTCTCTAGTGCAGATACGCAGTATTTT
D gene: NA
clone size: NA
J gene: TRBJ2-3
V gene: TRBV6-5

CDR3 protein: CASSLTSGGFYEQYF
CDR3 DNA: TGTGCCAGCAGCTTAACTAGCGGGGGCTTCTACGAGCAGTACTTC
D gene: TRBD2
clone size: NA
J gene: TRBJ2-7
V gene: TRBV7-9

CDR3 protein: CASQYPNTEAFF
CDR3 DNA: TGTGCCAGTCAATACCCTAACACTGAAGCTTTCTTT
D gene: NA
clone size: NA
J gene: TRBJ1-1
V gene: TRBV7-9

CDR3 protein: CASSQDGYSGTEAFF
CDR3 DNA: TGCGCCAGCAGCCAAGATGGCTACAGTGGCACTGAAGCTTTCTTT
D gene: NA
clone size: NA
J gene: TRBJ1-1
V gene: TRBV4-3

CDR3 protein: CASSLHTSGANVLTF
CDR3 DNA: TGTGCCAGCAGCCTACATACCTCTGGGGCCAACGTCCTGACTTTC
D gene: NA
clone size: NA
J gene: TRBJ2-6
V gene: TRBV5-4

CDR3 protein: CASSPRTGGYEQYF
CDR3 DNA: TGTGCCAGCAGCCCCCGGACCGGTGGCTACGAGCAGTACTTC
D gene: NA
clone size: NA
J gene: TRBJ2-7
V gene: TRBV7-9

CDR3 protein: CASSSEAVTNTGELFF
CDR3 DNA: TGTGCCAGCAGCTCAGAAGCGGTAACGAACACCGGGGAGCTGTTTTTT
D gene: NA
clone size: once
J gene: TRBJ2-2
V gene: TRBV7-6

CDR3 protein: CASSLPGTGSTYEQYF
CDR3 DNA: TGTGCCAGCAGTTTACCTGGGACAGGGAGTACCTACGAGCAGTACTTC
D gene: TRBD1
clone size: NA
J gene: TRBJ2-7
V gene: TRBV6-9

CDR3 protein: CASSQGPGGNEKLFF
CDR3 DNA: TGTGCCAGCAGCCAGGGGCCAGGGGGGAATGAAAAACTGTTTTTT
D gene: TRBD1
clone size: NA
J gene: TRBJ1-4
V gene: TRBV7-2

CDR3 protein: CASSLPRASGNTIYF
CDR3 DNA: TGTGCCAGCAGTTTACCCAGGGCCTCTGGAAACACCATATATTTT
D gene: NA
clone size: NA
J gene: TRBJ1-3
V gene: TRBV27

CDR3 protein: CASSSGTGHTQYF
CDR3 DNA: TGTGCCAGCAGCTCCGGGACTGGTCATACGCAGTATTTT
D gene: NA
clone size: NA
J gene: TRBJ2-3
V gene: TRBV6-5

CDR3 protein: CASSLATGALNTGELFF
CDR3 DNA: TGTGCCAGCAGCTTAGCCACAGGGGCCCTGAACACCGGGGAGCTGTTTTTT
D gene: TRBD1
clone size: NA
J gene: TRBJ2-2
V gene: TRBV7-2

CDR3 protein: CASSLGVWTSGSRSIPLIRQFF
CDR3 DNA: TGTGCCAGCAGCTTAGGTGTTTGGACTAGCGGGAGCCGCAGTATACCCCTTATTCGTCAGTTCTTC
D gene: TRBD2
clone size: NA
J gene: TRBJ2-1
V gene: TRBV7-6

CDR3 protein: CASSLVGRDYGYTF
CDR3 DNA: TGTGCCAGCAGCTTAGTCGGACGGGACTATGGCTACACCTTC
D gene: NA
clone size: once
J gene: TRBJ1-2
V gene: TRBV7-2

CDR3 protein: CASSFGSDEAFF
CDR3 DNA: TGTGCCAGCAGCTTCGGCAGCGACGAAGCTTTCTTT
D gene: NA
clone size: NA
J gene: TRBJ1-1
V gene: TRBV7-8

CDR3 protein: CAIDSPGEKLFF
CDR3 DNA: TGTGCCATCGACTCTCCGGGGGAAAAACTGTTTTTT
D gene: NA
clone size: few
J gene: TRBJ1-4
V gene: TRBV7-9

CDR3 protein: CASSPHGGAQYF
CDR3 DNA: TGTGCCAGCAGCCCCCACGGGGGGGCGCAGTATTTT
D gene: TRBD2
clone size: NA
J gene: TRBJ2-3
V gene: TRBV13

CDR3 protein: CASSPDRANTEAFF
CDR3 DNA: TGTGCCAGCAGCCCCGACAGGGCGAACACTGAAGCTTTCTTT
D gene: TRBD1
clone size: NA
J gene: TRBJ1-1
V gene: TRBV7-9

CDR3 protein: CASRLGGQPQHF
CDR3 DNA: TGTGCCAGCAGGCTTGGGGGCCAGCCCCAGCATTTT
D gene: NA
clone size: NA
J gene: TRBJ1-5
V gene: TRBV6-6

CDR3 protein: CASSLGGASYEQYF
CDR3 DNA: TGTGCCAGCAGCTTAGGGGGGGCCTCCTACGAGCAGTACTTC
D gene: NA
clone size: NA
J gene: TRBJ2-7
V gene: TRBV7-6

CDR3 protein: CASSTRQMAGEQYF
CDR3 DNA: TGTGCCAGCAGCACCCGACAGATGGCAGGGGAGCAGTACTTC
D gene: NA
clone size: NA
J gene: TRBJ2-5
V gene: TRBV11-2

CDR3 protein: CASSQDLTAGGRNEQFF
CDR3 DNA: TGCGCCAGCAGCCAAGATCTTACGGCGGGGGGGCGCAATGAGCAGTTCTTC
D gene: TRBD2
clone size: NA
J gene: TRBJ2-1
V gene: TRBV4-3